This entry lists 10 T cell receptor beta chains sequenced from one sample in a study of cytotoxic CD8 clonotypes in ibrutinib-treated CLL. Libraries were prepared by immunoSEQ multiplex PCR; TCRdb keeps only in-frame clonotypes and omits some of them. Counted here are some 150,000 clones, 80% occurring once; the ten biggest clones make up 7.5% to 8%. The starting material was PBMCs, obtained after 36 months of ibrutinib treatment. The receptors shown here come from a human donor with chronic lymphocytic leukemia.

This clone has a single count. V usage is TRBV11-1 and J usage is TRBJ1-6, with 8 positions matching TRBD1. V shed 5 bases, J shed 10 bases, and the junction held 7 bases outside the gene matches. Germline lookup yields CDR1 SGHAT and CDR2 FQDESV (reference sequence). The CDR3 length is 14 residues. The CDR3 here is CASSVRGPGSPLHF. In DNA form, the CDR3 reads TGTGCCAGCAGCGTCAGGGGGCCGGGATCACCCCTCCACTTT.

This sequence joins TRBV4-1 and TRBJ2-7; 9 nucleotides line up with TRBD1. V was pared by 3 bases and J by 6 bases, with 9 bases of the junction left unmatched. The CDR3 sequence is 15 residues long. Germline V lookup: CDR1 MGHRA, CDR2 YSYEKL. The CDR3 loop reads CASSHPGQGRREQYF. For the CDR3, the DNA is TGCGCCAGCAGCCATCCCGGACAGGGGAGACGCGAGCAGTACTTC.

J is TRBJ2-2 and V is TRBV4-2, with 14 bases fitting TRBD2. J was trimmed by 6 bases and V by 1 base; bases with no gene match: 13. Germline V CDR1 and CDR2: LGHNA, YNFKEQ. The CDR3 covers 20 residues. This CDR3 is CASSQGPGTSGRGGAGELFF. CDR3 in DNA: TGTGCCAGCAGCCAAGGACCCGGGACTAGCGGGAGAGGTGGCGCCGGGGAGCTGTTTTTT.

CDR3 loop: CASRSYGTGAEKLFF. CDR3 DNA: TGCGCCAGCAGATCATATGGGACAGGGGCGGAAAAACTGTTTTTT. This chain joins TRBV4-1 and TRBJ1-4; 10 bases fit TRBD1. This CDR3 has 15 residues. Germline values: CDR1 MGHRA, CDR2 YSYEKL. The V gene end was trimmed by 6 bases and the J gene end by 8 bases; junction bases not matched to a gene: 9.

The V and J genes are TRBV19 and TRBJ2-3; 11 nucleotides align to TRBD2. This CDR3 comprises 16 residues. J gave up 4 bases and V 1 base, and 4 bases lay outside the gene matches. CDR1 LNHDA and CDR2 SQIVND come from the germline V gene (reference sequence). Here the CDR3 DNA reads TGTGCCAGTAGTATAGGTAGCGGGAGGGACGCAGATACGCAGTATTTT. It codes for CASSIGSGRDADTQYF.

This clone has just one count. CDR3: CSVGGRPLTNYGYTF. The DNA of the CDR3 is TGCAGCGTTGGAGGCAGACCCCTTACTAACTATGGCTACACCTTC. The rearrangement links TRBV29-1 to TRBJ1-2; D remains ambiguous. CDR3 length equals 15 residues. V gave up 4 bases and J gave up 0 bases, with 15 bases separating them. Germline-derived CDR1 and CDR2 are SQVTM and ANQGSEA.

The chain joins TRBV19 to TRBJ2-7, with 9 bases identical to TRBD2. The CDR3 consists of 14 residues. Germline V gene sequence: CDR1 LNHDA, CDR2 SQIVND (reference sequence). The ends lost 2 bases at V and 7 bases at J; junction bases unmatched: 6. CDR3 protein: CASSILAGGEEQYF. CDR3 sequence (DNA): TGTGCCAGTAGTATACTGGCGGGAGGGGAAGAGCAGTACTTC.

CDR3 loop: CASRYDYQWRGTEAFF. The CDR3 bases are TGCGCCAGCAGGTATGATTATCAATGGAGGGGGACTGAAGCTTTCTTT. The chain recombines TRBV5-1 with TRBJ1-1; D possibly corresponds to TRBD1 (6 bases). The V end lost 5 bases, the J end lost 5 bases, and 22 bases lay between the germline ends. The CDR3 length is 16 residues. Germline V CDR1 and CDR2: SGHRS, YFSETQ.

V is TRBV27 and J is TRBJ1-2, with TRBD1 matching 9 bases. The junction had 4 bases not matched to a gene; V was cut back by 4 bases and J by 10 bases. Germline V CDR1 and CDR2: MNHEY, SMNVEV (reference sequence). This CDR3 is 12 amino acids long. The CDR3 DNA reads as TGTGCCAGCAGTTACAGGGGGCGCGCCTACACCTTC. This codes for CASSYRGRAYTF.

The rearrangement links TRBV14 to TRBJ1-2; 7 positions agree with TRBD1. The CDR3 sequence is 14 residues long. Germline values: CDR1 SGHDN, CDR2 FVKESK. CDR3 amino acids: CALGDSKFGYGYTF. The DNA of the CDR3 is TGTGCGTTGGGGGACAGCAAATTTGGGTATGGCTACACCTTC. Based on the CDR3 plus reference TRBV14 and TRBJ1-2, the full variable domain is EAGVTQFPSHSVIEKGQTVTLRCDPISGHDNLYWYRRVMGKEIKFLLHFVKESKQDESGMPNNRFLAERTGGTYSTLKVQPAELEDSGVYFCALGDSKFGYGYTFGSGTRLTVV.